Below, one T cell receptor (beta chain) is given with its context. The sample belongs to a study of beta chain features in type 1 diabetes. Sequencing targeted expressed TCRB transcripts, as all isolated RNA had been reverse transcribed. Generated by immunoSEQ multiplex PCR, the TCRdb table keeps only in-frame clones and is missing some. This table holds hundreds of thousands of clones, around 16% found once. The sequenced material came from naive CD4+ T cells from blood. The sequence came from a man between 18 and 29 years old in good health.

As DNA, the CDR3 is TGTGCCAGCAGCTTACAGTTCGGCGACGTAGCTTTCTTT. This sequence encodes CASSLQFGDVAFF. J is TRBJ1-1 and V is TRBV7-2; D gene ambiguous. V lost 2 bases, J lost 10 bases, and 14 bases lay in between. This CDR3 region has 13 residues. Germline CDR1 is SGHTA and CDR2 is FQGNSA.